The clone carrying this TCR beta chain was found a few times. What it recognizes is unknown. Then a second PCR, running about 6 to 12 cycles, was carried out with a sample-barcoded 5' primer and a J-beta primer mix. Via MiXCR, TCRdb re-called the 5' RACE reads, giving one row per CDR3 protein. In the table there are some 1.8 million distinct CDR3 sequences, around 40% of which are singletons. PBMCs numbering at least 7 million were isolated per sample. Total RNA amounts of at least 5 micrograms were extracted per sample. This sample is drawn from a study of blood T cells in healthy people across ages. Study-wide context: Template switching captured about one barcoded beta molecule per two T cells. Study-wide points: The study regarded diversity estimates from one million T cells as underestimates.

CDR1 and CDR2 from the germline V gene are SGHKS and YYEKEE (reference sequence). Losses at the gene ends were 4 bases for V and 2 bases for J; bases not matched to a gene: 14. The CDR3 runs to 17 residues. This TCR was sampled from a human donor in good health. V is TRBV5-5 and J is TRBJ2-7, with 8 nucleotides matching TRBD2. The sample comprised blood. CDR3 sequence: CASSAHSRGDLPYEQYF. The DNA of the CDR3 is TGTGCCAGCAGCGCTCATTCGCGGGGGGACCTTCCCTACGAGCAGTACTTC.